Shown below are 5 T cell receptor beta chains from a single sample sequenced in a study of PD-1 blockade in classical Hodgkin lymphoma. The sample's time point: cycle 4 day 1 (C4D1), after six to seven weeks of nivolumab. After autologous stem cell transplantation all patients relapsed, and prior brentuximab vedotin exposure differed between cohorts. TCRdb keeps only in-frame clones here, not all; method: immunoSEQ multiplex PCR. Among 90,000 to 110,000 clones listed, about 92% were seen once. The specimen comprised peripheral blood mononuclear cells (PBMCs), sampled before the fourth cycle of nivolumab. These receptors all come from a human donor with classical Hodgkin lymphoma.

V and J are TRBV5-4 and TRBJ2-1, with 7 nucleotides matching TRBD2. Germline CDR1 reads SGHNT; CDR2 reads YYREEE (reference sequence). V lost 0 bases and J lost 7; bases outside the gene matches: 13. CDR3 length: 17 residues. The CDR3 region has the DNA TGTGCCAGCAGCTTGGATGGTGGCGGGAGTGGGGCGAATGAGCAGTTCTTC. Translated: CASSLDGGGSGANEQFF.

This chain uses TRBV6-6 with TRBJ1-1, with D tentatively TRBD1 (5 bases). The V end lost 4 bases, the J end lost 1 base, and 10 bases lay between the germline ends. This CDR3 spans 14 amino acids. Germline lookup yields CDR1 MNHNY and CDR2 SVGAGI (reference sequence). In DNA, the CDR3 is TGTGCCAGCAGTTTTAAGACAGAGAACACTGAAGCTTTCTTT. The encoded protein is CASSFKTENTEAFF.

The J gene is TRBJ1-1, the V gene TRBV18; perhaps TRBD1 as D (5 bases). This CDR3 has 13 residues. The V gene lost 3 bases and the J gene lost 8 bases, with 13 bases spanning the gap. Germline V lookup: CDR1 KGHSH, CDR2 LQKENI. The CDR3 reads CASSPGEGREAFF. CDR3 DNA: TGTGCCAGCTCACCCGGCGAGGGGCGGGAAGCTTTCTTT.

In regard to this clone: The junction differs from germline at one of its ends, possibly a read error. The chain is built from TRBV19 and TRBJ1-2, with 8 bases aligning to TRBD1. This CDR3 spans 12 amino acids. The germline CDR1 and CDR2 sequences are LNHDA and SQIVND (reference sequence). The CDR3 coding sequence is TGTGCCAGTCAGCAGGGGGCGCATGGCTACGCCTTC. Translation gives CASQQGAHGYAF.

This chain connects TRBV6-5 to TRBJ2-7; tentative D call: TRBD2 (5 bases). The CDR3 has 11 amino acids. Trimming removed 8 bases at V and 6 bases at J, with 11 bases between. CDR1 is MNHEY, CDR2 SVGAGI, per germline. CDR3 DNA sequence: TGTGCCAGCGCCGAGGGTCCCGAGCAGTACTTC. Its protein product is CASAEGPEQYF.